Detailed here is one T cell receptor (beta chain). Its cognate antigen is unknown. The sample comes from a study of cytomegalovirus exposure and HLA in healthy donors. Overall study results and limits: The study designated 150 or so TCR beta chains cytomegalovirus-associated. Clusters of TCRs from the first cohort tended to co-occur in the roughly 120 validation repertoires (as a later analysis found). Three CMV-associated chains proved CMV antigen-specific in vitro.

A roughly 120-subject validation cohort, separate from the roughly 700-subject first cohort, supplied the donors. CDR1 SGHRS and CDR2 YFSETQ come from the germline V gene. V lost 3 bases to trimming and J lost 6 bases, with 18 bases between them. CDR3 size: 15 residues. Measured with immunoSEQ multiplex PCR; TCRdb has only the in-frame clones, and not every one. The sample holds about 56,000 clones, almost 97% seen once. The source is a young woman in good health and CMV-seronegative. Input material: PBMCs. The V call is TRBV5-1, the J call TRBJ1-1; a weak D match, TRBD1 (5 bases). The chain's CDR3 is CASSSRVGGGAEAFF. The CDR3 region has the DNA TGCGCCAGCAGCTCACGAGTTGGGGGAGGGGCTGAAGCTTTCTTT.